This entry is about one TCR beta chain. This entry comes from a study of HIV-infected children after antiretroviral therapy interruption. Whole-study context: For the interruption arm, samples span week 0 through about 3 years after study end.

Sample treatment: PENTA 11 planned treatment interruption arm or continuous ART arm. A 3' RACE protocol on RNA, with unique molecular identifiers, produced the TCR library. Each CDR3 protein is one row after TCRdb ran MiXCR on the 3' RACE reads. The repertoire has 90,000 or so distinct CDR3 sequences, around 6.9% of them found once; the top ten carry approximately 1.2%. CDR1 and CDR2 (germline): SGHTA, FQGTGA. Trimming removed 5 bases from V and 2 bases from J; junction bases left unmatched: 8. The CDR3 is 16 residues long. The genes are TRBV7-3 and TRBJ2-3, with 9 bases lining up with TRBD2. The specimen was CD45RA+ CD4+ T cells from PBMCs, pooled from several time points, collected from a donor given antiretroviral therapy, either interrupted or continuous. Subset denoted: naive CD4+ CD45RA+ CD45RO- T cells. The sequence derives from a pool of human donors with HIV. CDR3 residues: CASSLASGGFTDTQYF. The CDR3 DNA is TGTGCCAGCAGCCTCGCCAGCGGGGGGTTCACAGATACGCAGTATTTT.